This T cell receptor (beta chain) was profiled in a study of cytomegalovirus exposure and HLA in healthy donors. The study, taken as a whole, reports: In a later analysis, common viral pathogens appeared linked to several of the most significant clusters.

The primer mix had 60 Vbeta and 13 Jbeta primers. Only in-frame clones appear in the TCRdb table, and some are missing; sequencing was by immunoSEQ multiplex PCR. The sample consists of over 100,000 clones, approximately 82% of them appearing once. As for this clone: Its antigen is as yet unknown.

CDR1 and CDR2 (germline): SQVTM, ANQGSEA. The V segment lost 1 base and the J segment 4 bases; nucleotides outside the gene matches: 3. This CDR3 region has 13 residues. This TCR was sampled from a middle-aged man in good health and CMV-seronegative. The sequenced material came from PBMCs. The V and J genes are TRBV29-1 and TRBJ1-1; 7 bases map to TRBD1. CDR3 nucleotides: TGCAGCGTTGAAGTTGCAGGGGGCACTGAAGCTTTCTTT. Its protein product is CSVEVAGGTEAFF.